The T cell receptor beta chain under discussion was sequenced for a study of blood T cell repertoires in COVID-19. Libraries were prepared by immunoSEQ multiplex PCR; TCRdb keeps only in-frame clonotypes and omits some of them. The sample gives roughly 200,000 clones, 86% of which show up once; 5.6% is in the top ten. What was sequenced was PBMCs or T cells enriched from blood (not recorded which). The TCR was taken from a man aged 40-50 years with acute COVID-19.

As DNA, the CDR3 is TGTGCCAGCAGCCATCCTGGGGGGAAGAGGATCATCAATGAGCAGTTCTTC. Amino acids: CASSHPGGKRIINEQFF. The V and J genes are TRBV14 and TRBJ2-1, with a weak D call TRBD2 (6 bases). Germline lookup yields CDR1 SGHDN and CDR2 FVKESK. CDR3 length equals 17 residues. V lost 3 bases and J 6 bases, leaving 21 bases between the germline ends.